This T cell receptor (beta chain) derives from a study of blood T cell repertoires in COVID-19. Libraries were prepared by immunoSEQ multiplex PCR; TCRdb keeps only in-frame clonotypes and omits some of them. The sample has roughly 370,000 clones, more than 75% seen once. This CDR3 region has 14 residues. The V call is TRBV21-1, the J call TRBJ2-3; TRBD2 is the table's D call and was not checked against the DNA. TRBV21-1 corresponds to a pseudogene. The sequencing input was PBMCs or T cells enriched from blood (not recorded which). The clonotype was recovered from a woman between 50 and 59 years old who had recovered from COVID-19. CDR3 residues: CASSRRDHTDTQYF. The CDR3 nucleotides are TGTGCCAGCAGCAGGCGGGACCACACAGATACGCAGTATTTT.